The source of this T cell receptor (beta chain) is a study of cytomegalovirus exposure and HLA in healthy donors. Study at large: Earlier, approximately 180 million T cells were analyzed, and some 120 million unique TCR beta sequences were found among them. Within an early data release were roughly 90 million unique TCRs drawn from HLA-typed donors.

In the PCR, 60 Vbeta and 13 Jbeta primers were used. Measured with immunoSEQ multiplex PCR; TCRdb has only the in-frame clones, and not every one. The sample shows 140,000 or so clones, 68% of them seen only once. Study-level results: In a later analysis, TCR beta V- and J-gene trimming showed a link to a missense DCLRE1C variant. Cytomegalovirus association was assigned to 170 or so TCR beta chains.

The CDR3 extends over 18 amino acids. The germline V gene has CDR1 MDHEN and CDR2 SYDVKM. The V segment lost 4 bases and the J segment 4 bases; nucleotides outside the gene matches: 17. This clone turned up a few times. Its antigen is undetermined. This TCR came from a man aged 55 to 70 in good health and CMV-seronegative. Sequencing used PBMCs. The chain combines TRBV28 with TRBJ1-2; the match to TRBD1 covers 8 bases. The CDR3 sequence is CASSSFPLQGALSYGYTF. DNA of the CDR3: TGTGCCAGCAGTTCCTTTCCGCTCCAGGGGGCGCTGAGCTATGGCTACACCTTC.